This TCR beta chain was sequenced during a study of T cell therapy after organ transplantation. Study overall: Therapy products were autologous CMV-specific T cells, peptide-expanded for roughly two weeks. Study outcomes and limitations: Minimal repertoire change after therapy followed marked pretherapy expansions in nonresponders.

With respect to this clone: Antigen unknown.

The method was immunoSEQ multiplex PCR; TCRdb's version includes in-frame clones alone and lacks a portion of them. The data contain 15,000 or so clones, about 85% of them singletons. Documented time point: 20-29 weeks after completion of therapy. Drug-resistant or recurrent cytomegalovirus affected these solid-organ transplant recipient patients. The sample was CD8+ T cells from blood, taken after autologous CMV-specific T cell therapy. The clonotype originates from a human patient who had received a solid organ transplant and had CMV disease. Some T cells may possibly be graft donor cells.

The CDR3 nucleotides read TGTGCCAGCAGCTTGGTCTCCGTCCTCTCTGGGGCCAACGTCCTGACTTTC. Encoded protein: CASSLVSVLSGANVLTF. The V call is TRBV5-4, the J call TRBJ2-6; D not certain. V was cut by 0 bases and J by 0 bases, with 10 bases left in between. The germline CDR1 and CDR2 sequences are SGHNT and YYREEE (reference sequence). CDR3 length equals 17 residues. Full variable domain (missing parts from reference TRBV5-4 and TRBJ2-6): ETGVTQSPTHLIKTRGQQVTLRCSSQSGHNTVSWYQQALGQGPQFIFQYYREEENGRGNFPPRFSGLQFPNYSSELNVNALELDDSALYLCASSLVSVLSGANVLTFGAGSRLTVL.